The 32 T cell receptor beta chains reported below all come from one sample, sequenced in a study of blood T cell repertoires in COVID-19. Clones were read by immunoSEQ multiplex PCR, and TCRdb kept only the in-frame ones, dropping some. The sample has about 94,000 clones; about 86% are singletons. The sequencing sample was made of peripheral blood. The receptors come from a man aged 55 to 69 with acute or convalescent COVID-19.

The gene calls are TRBV10-3 and TRBJ2-1; TRBD2 matches at 11 bases. The CDR3 spans 14 residues. Germline CDR1 ENHRY, CDR2 SYGVKD. J was trimmed by 3 bases and V by 5 bases; bases with no gene match: 0. The CDR3 region has the DNA TGTGCCATCAGTACTAGCGGGGGCTACAATGAGCAGTTCTTC. Amino acids: CAISTSGGYNEQFF.

The chain employs TRBV18 and TRBJ1-1; TRBD1 agrees at 11 bases. Germline V gene lookup returns CDR1 KGHSH and CDR2 LQKENI. Unmatched junction bases numbered 10, after V lost 3 bases and J lost 4 bases. The CDR3 runs 17 residues. CDR3 residues: CASSPRDRGWGSTEAFF. The CDR3 bases are TGTGCCAGCTCACCGAGGGACAGGGGGTGGGGTAGCACTGAAGCTTTCTTT.

V is TRBV24-1 and J is TRBJ1-2; the match to TRBD1 covers 8 bases. Germline CDR1 KGHDR, CDR2 SFDVKD. This CDR3 contains 15 residues. After removal of 3 bases from V and 3 bases from J, the junction contained 5 bases not matched to a gene. In nucleotides, the CDR3 is TGTGCCACCAGTGATGGGGCGACAGGGGACTATGGCTACACCTTC. It encodes CATSDGATGDYGYTF.

This clone was recorded only once. A read error may account for a junction end that differs from germline. J is TRBJ2-7 and V is TRBV6-2 or TRBV6-3; D unclear. From germline, CDR1 is MNHEY and CDR2 SVGEGT. This CDR3 is built from 13 residues. CDR3 sequence reads: CASSYGPSNEQYF. The CDR3 DNA reads as TGTGCCAGCAGTTACGGCCCCTCCAACGAGCAGTACTTC.

The CDR3 nucleotides read TGTGCCTGGAGCGGACAGGGTCGGCAGTACTTC. Protein product: CAWSGQGRQYF. V usage is TRBV30 and J usage is TRBJ2-7; 8 bases fit TRBD1. This CDR3 spans 11 amino acids. V dropped 3 bases and J dropped 9; count of bases not matched to a gene: 4. Germline-derived CDR1 and CDR2 are GTSNPN and SVGIG (reference sequence).

The chain has TRBV10-2 and TRBJ2-7; 7 bases match TRBD1. The CDR3 has 13 residues. The germline CDR1 and CDR2 sequences are WSHSY and SAAADI. Trimming removed 3 bases from V and 5 bases from J; junction bases left unmatched: 4. The CDR3 reads CASSEQGKNEQYF. Here the CDR3 DNA reads TGCGCCAGCAGTGAACAGGGGAAAAACGAGCAGTACTTC.

This chain connects TRBV5-1 to TRBJ1-1, with TRBD1 matching over 7 bases. The CDR3 sequence is 16 residues long. CDR1 is SGHRS, CDR2 YFSETQ, per germline. Unmatched junction bases numbered 15, after V lost 6 bases and J lost 4 bases. The CDR3 is CASKAAGRGQLTEAFF. DNA for the CDR3: TGCGCCAGCAAAGCTGCGGGAAGGGGGCAGCTCACTGAAGCTTTCTTT.

V gene TRBV24-1 combines with J gene TRBJ2-5; TRBD1 matches at 9 bases. This CDR3 is built from 15 residues. Germline-derived CDR1 and CDR2 are KGHDR and SFDVKD. Losses at the gene ends were 2 bases for V and 2 bases for J; bases not matched to a gene: 2. The CDR3 nucleotides read TGTGCCACCAGTGATTCGGGGACAGGGCAAGAGACCCAGTACTTC. Residues: CATSDSGTGQETQYF.

This sequence joins TRBV7-2 and TRBJ1-1, with 7 bases lining up with TRBD1. The germline gives CDR1 SGHTA, CDR2 FQGNSA. J gave up 5 bases and V 5 bases, and 8 bases lay outside the gene matches. The CDR3 contains 14 residues. CDR3 nucleotides: TGTGCCAGCAGCCTCCGGACAGGAAAAACTGAAGCTTTCTTT. Its protein product is CASSLRTGKTEAFF. Using reference TRBV7-2 and TRBJ1-1 for the parts outside the CDR3, the full variable domain is GAGVSQSPSNKVTEKGKDVELRCDPISGHTALYWYRQSLGQGLEFLIYFQGNSAPDKSGLPSDRFSAERTGGSVSTLTIQRTQQEDSAVYLCASSLRTGKTEAFFGQGTRLTVV.

V is TRBV4-3 and J is TRBJ1-3; 7 positions agree with TRBD1. CDR1 is LGHNA, CDR2 YSLEER, per germline. Trimming cost V 0 bases and J 0 bases; bases outside gene matches: 5. The CDR3 runs to 17 residues. DNA of the CDR3: TGCGCCAGCAGCCAAGAGCCGACAGGGAGCTCTGGAAACACCATATATTTT. It translates to CASSQEPTGSSGNTIYF.

This sequence joins TRBV27 and TRBJ1-2, with 8 bases fitting TRBD1. J was trimmed by 5 bases and V by 5 bases; bases with no gene match: 7. Per the germline V gene, CDR1 is MNHEY and CDR2 is SMNVEV (reference sequence). CDR3 size: 14 residues. This chain's CDR3 is CASSPQGARYGYTF. Here the CDR3 DNA reads TGTGCCAGCAGTCCGCAGGGGGCGAGGTATGGCTACACCTTC.

This clone was detected ten times or more. This sequence joins TRBV30 and TRBJ1-5; a possible D gene is TRBD1 (6 bases). The V and J ends lost 0 bases and 4 bases respectively, with 16 bases between them. The CDR3 contains 16 residues. Germline CDR1 and CDR2: GTSNPN and SVGIG (reference sequence). The CDR3 is CAWSVQGRRRNQPQHF. The CDR3 coding sequence is TGTGCCTGGAGTGTACAGGGCCGCAGGAGGAATCAGCCCCAGCATTTT.

The CDR3 spells CASSRQLHEQYF. The CDR3 DNA is TGTGCCAGCAGCCGACAGCTCCACGAGCAGTACTTC. V and J are TRBV7-2 and TRBJ2-7; TRBD1 might be the D (5 bases). CDR3 length equals 12 residues. Trimming cost V 5 bases and J 5 bases, with 10 bases left between them. The germline gives CDR1 SGHTA, CDR2 FQGNSA.

This chain uses TRBV11-2 with TRBJ1-1, with 8 bases fitting TRBD1. V was clipped by 5 bases and J by 2 bases; unmatched bases: 4. CDR3 length: 14 residues. In germline, CDR1 is SGHAT, CDR2 FQNNGV. In nucleotides, the CDR3 is TGTGCCAGCAGCCCCGGACAGGGAAACACTGAAGCTTTCTTT. Its protein product is CASSPGQGNTEAFF.

Notes on this clone: The junction does not match germline at one end; this may be a read error. The chain couples TRBV29-1 to TRBJ1-4, with unresolved D. This CDR3 is 13 amino acids long. CDR1 SQVTM and CDR2 ANQGSEA come from the germline V gene. The CDR3 coding sequence is TGCAGCGTAGAAGGAGAGGTCGGTGAAAAACTGTTTTTT. Amino acid sequence: CSVEGEVGEKLFF.

The sample holds one count of this clone. The V gene is TRBV3-1 (or the pseudogene TRBV3-2), the J gene TRBJ2-1; tentative D call: TRBD2 (5 bases). This CDR3 contains 16 residues. V was cut by 4 bases and J by 4 bases, with 17 bases left in between. Germline V gene lookup returns CDR1 LGHDT and CDR2 YNNKEL (reference sequence). CDR3 sequence reads: CASSRSAPSRYNEQFF. CDR3 in DNA: TGTGCCAGCAGCCGTAGCGCGCCCAGTCGGTACAATGAGCAGTTCTTC.

The chain combines TRBV2 with TRBJ2-7; 9 bases agree with TRBD1. Looked up from germline, CDR1 is SNHLY and CDR2 is FYNNEI. The CDR3 runs to 13 residues. The V segment lost 7 bases and the J segment 5 bases; nucleotides outside the gene matches: 6. The CDR3 DNA reads TGTGCCAGCACTAGGGACAGGGTACACGAGCAGTACTTC. The encoded protein is CASTRDRVHEQYF.

V gene TRBV6-2 or TRBV6-3 combines with J gene TRBJ1-4; unclear D gene. Germline V gives CDR1 MNHEY, CDR2 SVGEGT. V gave up 6 bases and J gave up 0 bases, with 14 bases separating them. The CDR3 covers 16 residues. CDR3 sequence: CASSGRRAATNEKLFF. The DNA of the CDR3 is TGTGCCAGCAGCGGGAGGAGGGCCGCAACTAATGAAAAACTGTTTTTT.

This chain uses TRBV9 with TRBJ1-1; the match to TRBD1 covers 10 bases. The CDR3 extends over 16 amino acids. CDR1 SGDLS and CDR2 YYNGEE come from the germline V gene. Trimming cost V 3 bases and J 4 bases; bases outside gene matches: 9. The CDR3 here is CASSAPLGQGGTEAFF. CDR3 DNA sequence: TGTGCCAGCAGCGCCCCCCTTGGACAGGGGGGCACTGAAGCTTTCTTT.

V is TRBV30 and J is TRBJ1-5; 8 bases are a match to TRBD1. The trim removed 3 bases at V and 7 bases at J, leaving 5 bases unmatched. The CDR3 runs 13 residues. In germline, CDR1 is GTSNPN, CDR2 SVGIG (reference sequence). CDR3 amino acids: CAWSRQGKQPQHF. CDR3 nucleotide sequence: TGTGCCTGGAGCCGACAGGGGAAACAGCCCCAGCATTTT.

The chain joins TRBV3-1 (or the pseudogene TRBV3-2) to TRBJ2-7; TRBD2 matches 8 bases. Germline CDR1 LGHDT, CDR2 YNNKEL (reference sequence). Trimming took 3 bases from V and 1 from J; bases not matched to a gene: 5. The CDR3 contains 15 residues. In DNA, the CDR3 is TGTGCCAGCAGCCATGAAGCGGGGGTTTCCTACGAGCAGTACTTC. Translation gives CASSHEAGVSYEQYF.

The chain couples TRBV30 to TRBJ1-3, with 9 nucleotides matching TRBD1. Germline lookup yields CDR1 GTSNPN and CDR2 SVGIG (reference sequence). J lost 4 bases, V lost 4 bases, and 8 bases had no gene match. This CDR3 is built from 15 residues. The CDR3, as DNA: TGTGCCTGGACCACCGGACAGGGGAGGGGAAACACCATATATTTT. Its translation is CAWTTGQGRGNTIYF.

V is TRBV29-1 and J is TRBJ1-1; D gene uncertain. This CDR3 is 10 amino acids long. From germline, CDR1 is SQVTM and CDR2 ANQGSEA. With 7 bases removed from V and 10 bases from J, the gap between germline ends came to 13 bases. The CDR3 is CSAGVSGAFF. The CDR3 DNA follows: TGCAGCGCCGGTGTTTCCGGAGCTTTCTTT.

In nucleotides, the CDR3 is TGCGCCAGCAGCGAGGGAGGGGATAGCAATCAGCCCCAGCATTTT. This encodes CASSEGGDSNQPQHF. The rearrangement uses TRBV5-1 and TRBJ1-5; tentatively, D is TRBD1 (5 bases). This CDR3 has 15 residues. Trimming cost V 4 bases and J 0 bases, with 11 bases left between them. Germline CDR1 SGHRS, CDR2 YFSETQ.

V usage is TRBV7-7 and J usage is TRBJ1-4; D possibly corresponds to TRBD1 (6 bases). The CDR3 has 15 residues. The germline V gene encodes CDR1 SSHAT and CDR2 FNYEAQ (reference sequence). V was clipped by 5 bases and J by 5 bases, with 15 bases between them. The CDR3 loop reads CASSSGQSRNEKLFF. The CDR3 nucleotides read TGTGCCAGCAGCAGCGGACAGTCCCGAAATGAAAAACTGTTTTTT.

This chain uses TRBV5-4 with TRBJ2-1; 9 nucleotides line up with TRBD1. The J segment lost 7 bases and the V segment lost 0 bases, leaving 2 bases of the junction unmatched. From germline, CDR1 is SGHNT and CDR2 YYREEE (reference sequence). The CDR3 is 14 amino acids. The CDR3 region is CASSLGDRVNEQFF. For the CDR3, the DNA is TGTGCCAGCAGCTTGGGGGACAGGGTAAATGAGCAGTTCTTC.

CDR3: CASRNSRVISNTEAFF. For the CDR3, the DNA is TGTGCCAGCCGTAATTCGAGGGTGATCTCGAACACTGAAGCTTTCTTT. The chain links TRBV4-2 to TRBJ1-1; no definite D call. This CDR3 contains 16 residues. Trimming removed 8 bases from V and 1 base from J, with 20 bases in between. The germline gives CDR1 LGHNA, CDR2 YNFKEQ.

V and J are TRBV6-2 or TRBV6-3 and TRBJ1-5, with D perhaps matching TRBD1 (6 bases). V lost 6 bases and J lost 7, with 19 bases in between. The CDR3 is made up of 15 amino acids. Germline V gives CDR1 MNHEY, CDR2 SVGEGT. Here the CDR3 reads CASSSRTAQNQPQHF. CDR3 nucleotides: TGTGCCAGCAGCTCTAGGACAGCCCAGAACCAGCCCCAGCATTTT.

This clone was recorded once. Germline is not matched at one junction end, which may reflect a read error. The chain is built from TRBV7-2 and TRBJ2-5; 8 bases match TRBD1. Germline CDR1 and CDR2: SGHTA and FQGNSA. The CDR3 totals 15 residues. DNA of the CDR3: TGTGCCAGCAGCTTTGACAGGGGACTCCAAGAGATCCAGTACTTC. It encodes CASSFDRGLQEIQYF.

This chain connects TRBV24-1 to TRBJ2-1, with D unresolved. The V gene lost 4 bases and the J gene lost 6 bases, with 12 bases spanning the gap. The CDR3 covers 14 residues. The germline CDR1 and CDR2 sequences are KGHDR and SFDVKD. The CDR3 is CATSEGFRLNEQFF. DNA of the CDR3: TGTGCCACCAGTGAGGGCTTCCGCCTCAATGAGCAGTTCTTC.

This sequence joins TRBV6-5 and TRBJ2-7, with TRBD1 matching over 8 bases. V shed 6 bases, J shed 2 bases, and the junction held 9 bases outside the gene matches. The CDR3 sequence is 15 residues long. Germline V lookup: CDR1 MNHEY, CDR2 SVGAGI. The CDR3 nucleotides are TGTGCCAGCAGGCGCCCGGGACAGGCGGCCTACGAGCAGTACTTC. This gives the protein CASRRPGQAAYEQYF.

The chain employs TRBV4-2 and TRBJ1-5; TRBD1 aligns across 11 bases. Germline assignment: CDR1 LGHNA and CDR2 YNFKEQ. V shed 5 bases, J shed 7 bases, and the junction held 10 bases outside the gene matches. The CDR3 covers 16 residues. The CDR3 coding sequence is TGTGCCAGCAGCTACGACCCGGGACAGGGGGGACAGCCCCAGCATTTT. This sequence encodes CASSYDPGQGGQPQHF.